One T cell receptor beta chain is described in this entry. Sequencing used immunoSEQ multiplex PCR; TCRdb keeps in-frame clones, though not all of them. Of 43,000 or so clones listed, about 93% are singletons. These data are taken from a study of graft-versus-host responses after intestinal transplantation. Germline V CDR1 and CDR2: LNHNV, YYDKDF (reference sequence). This CDR3 has 14 amino acids. This chain uses TRBV15 with TRBJ2-5; 7 nucleotides agree with TRBD1. The end of the DNA aligns better with TRBJ2-7, so the J call may be wrong. This clonotype was sampled from a human patient who received an intestinal transplant, so some T cells may come from the graft donor. The sample consisted of PBMCs, taken 786 days after a first intestinal transplant, on the day of a second. This CDR3 reads CATSNRDSIYEQYF. Here the CDR3 DNA reads TGTGCCACCAGCAACCGGGACAGTATCTACGAGCAGTACTTC.